A selection of T cell receptor beta chains follows, all from one sample in a study of human T cells and chemical hapten exposure. TCRdb re-called the RACE reads with MiXCR, one entry per CDR3 protein. The table includes around 85,000 distinct CDR3 sequences, around 13% detected once. Material: whole blood, obtained in connection with sensitization to the hapten diphenylcyclopropenone (DPC). These receptors were obtained from a woman aged 45-65 years with alopecia areata. Some clones in this sample may be carry-over from other donors' samples. Each CDR3 is given with its conserved first and last residue. Rows may omit the clone size; those that give it use once, few, many or a size class.

v_call: TRBV7-9; clone_size: many; j_call: TRBJ2-2; cdr3_aa: CASTSYPGQGAAGELFF
v_call: TRBV14; clone_size: few; j_call: TRBJ2-5; cdr3_aa: CASSQVVETQYF
v_call: TRBV13; clone_size: many; j_call: TRBJ2-2; cdr3_aa: CASSTLAGGSHTGELFF
v_call: TRBV3-1; clone_size: few; j_call: TRBJ2-7; cdr3_aa: CASSRGGRAKEQYF
v_call: TRBV5-1; clone_size: once; j_call: TRBJ2-1; cdr3_aa: CASSLATEQFF
v_call: TRBV5-1; clone_size: NA; j_call: TRBJ1-2; cdr3_aa: CASSLVQGHNYGYTF
v_call: TRBV7-3; clone_size: NA; j_call: TRBJ1-1; cdr3_aa: CASSSHPNTEAFF
v_call: TRBV5-1; clone_size: many; j_call: TRBJ2-7; cdr3_aa: CASSLAASGDTYEQYF
v_call: TRBV20-1; clone_size: NA; j_call: TRBJ1-5; cdr3_aa: CSARPHPGGAGQPQHF
v_call: TRBV5-1; clone_size: many; j_call: TRBJ2-7; cdr3_aa: CASSLDLNLAGEEQYF
v_call: TRBV3-1; clone_size: many; j_call: TRBJ2-3; cdr3_aa: CASSQDFASGRVVDTQYF
v_call: TRBV27; clone_size: NA; j_call: TRBJ2-3; cdr3_aa: CASSLDMYSSTDTQYF
v_call: TRBV2; clone_size: NA; j_call: TRBJ2-7; cdr3_aa: CASSGRVGEQYF
v_call: TRBV10-3; clone_size: NA; j_call: TRBJ2-3; cdr3_aa: CAITADAGGTDTQYF
v_call: TRBV12-3/TRBV12-4; clone_size: NA; j_call: TRBJ2-1; cdr3_aa: CASSLAGGAYNEQFF
v_call: TRBV12-3/TRBV12-4; clone_size: many; j_call: TRBJ1-1; cdr3_aa: CASSSRGDTEAFF
v_call: TRBV12-3/TRBV12-4; clone_size: many; j_call: TRBJ2-7; cdr3_aa: CASSPREGQTYEQYF
v_call: TRBV12-3/TRBV12-4; clone_size: NA; j_call: TRBJ2-1; cdr3_aa: CASSELAGVADEQFF
v_call: TRBV30; clone_size: NA; j_call: TRBJ1-3; cdr3_aa: CAWDVGARNTIYF
v_call: TRBV27; clone_size: NA; j_call: TRBJ2-3; cdr3_aa: CASSFSDSTDTQYF
v_call: TRBV6-5; clone_size: NA; j_call: TRBJ2-3; cdr3_aa: CASSQKNQSPPQYF
v_call: TRBV18; clone_size: few; j_call: TRBJ1-3; cdr3_aa: CASSPGQGNTIYF
v_call: TRBV12-3/TRBV12-4; clone_size: few; j_call: TRBJ1-2; cdr3_aa: CASSGGANYGYTF
v_call: TRBV20-1; clone_size: many; j_call: TRBJ2-1; cdr3_aa: CSARTGPPLGYEQFF
v_call: TRBV9; clone_size: NA; j_call: TRBJ2-2; cdr3_aa: CASSVARGMPNTGELFF
v_call: TRBV2; clone_size: few; j_call: TRBJ2-3; cdr3_aa: CASRERETWTDTQYF
v_call: TRBV5-1; clone_size: many; j_call: TRBJ1-4; cdr3_aa: CASSWTGANEKLFF
v_call: TRBV12-2; clone_size: NA; j_call: TRBJ1-3; cdr3_aa: CASRLSREGSSSGNTIYF
v_call: TRBV7-2; clone_size: few; j_call: TRBJ1-4; cdr3_aa: CASSTPQGVSFF
v_call: TRBV2; clone_size: NA; j_call: TRBJ1-2; cdr3_aa: CASSDSWTGTYGYTF
v_call: TRBV29-1; clone_size: many; j_call: TRBJ2-5; cdr3_aa: CSAGTSGQETQYF
v_call: TRBV5-1; clone_size: NA; j_call: TRBJ2-5; cdr3_aa: CASSLRGMETQYF
v_call: TRBV24-1; clone_size: few; j_call: TRBJ2-1; cdr3_aa: CATSDTGIYEQFF
v_call: TRBV2; clone_size: many; j_call: TRBJ2-3; cdr3_aa: CASSEGGSGRADTQYF
v_call: TRBV29-1; clone_size: many; j_call: TRBJ2-1; cdr3_aa: CSAAPPGGVNEQFF
v_call: TRBV6-1; clone_size: few; j_call: TRBJ1-4; cdr3_aa: CASNGDPAQGEKLFF
v_call: TRBV30; clone_size: many; j_call: TRBJ1-1; cdr3_aa: CAWSATVNTEAFF
v_call: TRBV11-3; clone_size: few; j_call: TRBJ2-1; cdr3_aa: CASSLDGGSPQFF
v_call: TRBV27; clone_size: few; j_call: TRBJ2-1; cdr3_aa: CASSLSRGSNEQFF
v_call: TRBV6-1; clone_size: NA; j_call: TRBJ2-5; cdr3_aa: CATERGLGETQYF
v_call: TRBV7-9; clone_size: many; j_call: TRBJ2-3; cdr3_aa: CASSLFGINTDTQYF
v_call: TRBV5-1; clone_size: few; j_call: TRBJ2-2; cdr3_aa: CASSLGDGWTGELFF
v_call: TRBV30; clone_size: NA; j_call: TRBJ2-5; cdr3_aa: CAWSVKGNQETQYF
v_call: TRBV11-2; clone_size: NA; j_call: TRBJ2-5; cdr3_aa: CASSPRANSQETQYF
v_call: TRBV25-1; clone_size: NA; j_call: TRBJ2-6; cdr3_aa: CASSDRGRSGANVLTF
v_call: TRBV20-1; clone_size: many; j_call: TRBJ2-3; cdr3_aa: CSARVPGGITDTQYF
v_call: TRBV18; clone_size: NA; j_call: TRBJ1-1; cdr3_aa: CASSPMRSGQGGTEAFF
v_call: TRBV5-1; clone_size: NA; j_call: TRBJ2-7; cdr3_aa: CASSLVSGLPREQYF
v_call: TRBV20-1; clone_size: few; j_call: TRBJ2-7; cdr3_aa: CSASHFSYEQYF
v_call: TRBV29-1; clone_size: NA; j_call: TRBJ2-7; cdr3_aa: CSVVRLAERYEQYF
v_call: TRBV29-1; clone_size: few; j_call: TRBJ1-1; cdr3_aa: CSVVPVSGPAFF